Shown below are 13 T cell receptor beta chains from a single sample sequenced in a study of blood T cell repertoires in COVID-19. Sequencing was performed with immunoSEQ multiplex PCR; in TCRdb, only in-frame clones are kept and a portion is missing. The table lists 300,000 or so clones, roughly 84% of them singletons. The specimen was peripheral blood. The source is a man aged 50 or older with active or convalescent COVID-19.

V gene TRBV5-1 combines with J gene TRBJ2-5, with D possibly being TRBD1 (5 bases). This CDR3 is 14 amino acids long. Deletions cut 1 base from V and 1 base from J, with 8 bases between. In germline, CDR1 is SGHRS, CDR2 YFSETQ. For the CDR3, the DNA is TGCGCCAGCAGCTTGTTGACAGCCCAAGAGACCCAGTACTTC. Its protein is CASSLLTAQETQYF.

The V call is TRBV13, the J call TRBJ1-2; D perhaps matches TRBD1 (5 bases). Trimming stripped 7 bases from V and 4 bases from J, with 16 bases between. The CDR3 totals 14 residues. Germline values: CDR1 PRHDT, CDR2 FYEKMQ (reference sequence). CDR3 protein: CASIKRGGGYGYTF. CDR3 nucleotide sequence: TGTGCCAGCATCAAGCGGGGGGGTGGCTATGGCTACACCTTC.

To note about this clone: Other nucleotide sequences in the sample specify the same CDR3. The CDR3 loop is CASSLGQEETQYF. The CDR3 DNA is TGTGCCAGCAGCTTAGGACAGGAAGAGACCCAGTACTTC. The rearrangement joins TRBV7-7 to TRBJ2-5; tentatively, D is TRBD1 (6 bases). Germline V gene lookup returns CDR1 SSHAT and CDR2 FNYEAQ (reference sequence). The CDR3 sequence is 13 residues long. V lost 1 base to trimming and J lost 3 bases, with 6 bases between them. Full variable domain (missing parts from reference TRBV7-7 and TRBJ2-5): GAGVSQSPRYKVTKRGQDVTLRCDPISSHATLYWYQQALGQGPEFLTYFNYEAQPDKSGLPSDRFSAERPEGSISTLTIQRTEQRDSAMYRCASSLGQEETQYFGPGTRLLVL.

V gene TRBV30 combines with J gene TRBJ1-1; TRBD1 matches 7 bases. V dropped 7 bases and J dropped 2; count of bases not matched to a gene: 4. CDR1 and CDR2 (germline): GTSNPN, SVGIG (reference sequence). The CDR3 spans 12 residues. The CDR3 bases are TGTGCCTACGGACAGGCCAACACTGAAGCTTTCTTT. This gives the protein CAYGQANTEAFF.

The chain employs TRBV7-3 and TRBJ2-1, with D possibly TRBD2 on 5 matching bases. Per the germline V gene, CDR1 is SGHTA and CDR2 is FQGTGA. This CDR3 comprises 13 residues. The V and J ends lost 5 bases and 5 bases respectively, with 10 bases between them. CDR3 amino acids: CASSPGLNNEQFF. Here the CDR3 DNA reads TGTGCCAGCAGCCCTGGACTTAACAATGAGCAGTTCTTC.

The V gene is TRBV5-1, the J gene TRBJ1-1; D unresolved. Germline CDR1 is SGHRS and CDR2 is YFSETQ. V dropped 2 bases and J dropped 8 bases, with 13 bases sitting between them. This CDR3 has 13 residues. CDR3 loop: CASSFKGTEEAFF. The CDR3 nucleotides are TGCGCCAGCAGCTTTAAAGGAACAGAGGAAGCTTTCTTT. Complete variable domain (other parts from reference TRBV5-1 and TRBJ1-1): KAGVTQTPRYLIKTRGQQVTLSCSPISGHRSVSWYQQTPGQGLQFLFEYFSETQRNKGNFPGRFSGRQFSNSRSEMNVSTLELGDSALYLCASSFKGTEEAFFGQGTRLTVV.

The rearrangement links TRBV5-1 to TRBJ2-3; possible D gene TRBD2, 5 bases. Trimming shortened V by 0 bases and J by 4 bases, and 12 bases separated the two germline ends. From germline, CDR1 is SGHRS and CDR2 YFSETQ. The CDR3 length is 15 residues. The CDR3 loop reads CASSLASRKPDTQYF. The DNA for the CDR3 is TGCGCCAGCAGCTTGGCTAGCAGGAAACCAGATACGCAGTATTTT.

This chain joins TRBV6-1 and TRBJ2-7; 8 nucleotides match TRBD1. CDR1 and CDR2 from the germline V gene are MNHNS and SASEGT. The trim removed 2 bases at V and 7 bases at J, leaving 16 bases unmatched. CDR3 length: 17 amino acids. CDR3 loop: CASSERERRQGRGEQYF. CDR3 nucleotide sequence: TGTGCCAGCAGTGAACGAGAGAGGCGACAGGGGCGAGGGGAGCAGTACTTC.

V is TRBV30 and J is TRBJ1-1; perhaps TRBD1 as D (6 bases). Germline lookup yields CDR1 GTSNPN and CDR2 SVGIG (reference sequence). This CDR3 is 14 amino acids long. V was trimmed by 3 bases and J by 0 bases, leaving 11 bases between them. This CDR3 is CAWSGDRLNTEAFF. CDR3 in DNA: TGTGCCTGGAGCGGCGACAGGCTGAACACTGAAGCTTTCTTT.

The chain is built from TRBV29-1 and TRBJ1-2; 7 bases fit TRBD1. The CDR3 length is 13 residues. CDR1 is SQVTM and CDR2 is ANQGSEA in the germline V gene. V lost 2 bases, J lost 5 bases, and 5 bases stayed unmatched. CDR3 nucleotide sequence: TGCAGCGTTGAAAAAGACAGGGTATATGGCTACACCTTC. Translation gives CSVEKDRVYGYTF.

This clone was counted once. The chain has TRBV6-2 or TRBV6-3 and TRBJ1-6; D is possibly TRBD1 (5 bases). This CDR3 has 15 amino acids. V was clipped by 6 bases and J by 10 bases, with 19 bases between them. Germline CDR1 MNHEY, CDR2 SVGEGT. For the CDR3, the DNA is TGTGCCAGCAGCCCGCGGGGACTGGGCTACTCACCCCTCCACTTT. Its protein is CASSPRGLGYSPLHF.

This chain links TRBV3-1 (or the pseudogene TRBV3-2) with TRBJ2-7, with D maybe TRBD2 (5 bases). The CDR3 length is 14 residues. Germline V gene sequence: CDR1 LGHDT, CDR2 YNNKEL (reference sequence). Deletions cut 3 bases from V and 3 bases from J, with 12 bases between. The DNA of the CDR3 is TGTGCCAGCAGCCAGAGGACTGTGGGCTACGAGCAGTACTTC. Protein: CASSQRTVGYEQYF.

This chain connects TRBV2 to TRBJ2-1; TRBD1 might be the D (6 bases). The CDR3 has 14 residues. CDR1 is SNHLY, CDR2 FYNNEI, per germline. Trimming pared 8 bases from V and 2 bases from J, leaving 13 bases between. The CDR3 is CASWTEHTYNEQFF. The CDR3 DNA reads as TGTGCCAGCTGGACAGAACATACCTACAATGAGCAGTTCTTC.